The sequence of this T cell receptor beta chain was determined in a study of T-cell memory formation after mild COVID-19. General study points: Pre-infection memory contained some responding clones, which suggested that cross-reactive memory had joined.

CDR1 and CDR2 (germline): MNHEY, SVGEGT. Trimming took 5 bases from V and 5 from J, leaving 15 bases between them. The CDR3 totals 14 residues. A word on this clonotype: The antigen is undetermined.

The authors produced TCR alpha and TCR beta cDNA libraries with sample barcodes and UMIs by 5'RACE using constant-segment primers. Using its own MiXCR run on the 5' RACE reads, TCRdb lists one record per CDR3 protein. The table records 90,000 to 130,000 distinct CDR3 sequences, 15% to 20% of them present only once. The receptor's source is a man aged 18-30 years who had mild COVID-19 (a few samples of this study predate the infection). Cell type and time point are not known. J is TRBJ2-5 and V is TRBV6-2 or TRBV6-3; a weak D match, TRBD1 (6 bases). Sequenced input: PBMCs or a T cell subset sorted from them (not recorded which). The CDR3 protein is CASSRRGGLETQYF. As DNA, the CDR3 is TGTGCCAGCAGTAGAAGAGGGGGTTTGGAGACCCAGTACTTC.